This TCR beta chain stems from a study of T cell responses to AZD1222 COVID-19 vaccine. Method: immunoSEQ multiplex PCR; TCRdb's copy keeps in-frame clones and lacks some. The sample contains 120,000 to 150,000 clones, approximately 87% of which appear only once. The CDR3 extends over 15 amino acids. Germline lookup yields CDR1 SGDLS and CDR2 YYNGEE. The V end lost 4 bases, the J end lost 1 base, and 14 bases lay between the germline ends. The TCR was taken from an adult who received the AZD1222 COVID-19 vaccine. This sample comprised peripheral blood, obtained 28 days after the second AZD1222 dose. The V gene is TRBV9, the J gene TRBJ1-2; D may be TRBD1 (6 bases). The CDR3 loop reads CASSTETGFNYGYTF. In nucleotides, the CDR3 is TGTGCCAGCAGCACCGAGACAGGTTTTAACTATGGCTACACCTTC.